Listed here is a single TCR beta chain. The data were obtained in a study of cytomegalovirus exposure and HLA in healthy donors. This PCR relied on a set of 60 Vbeta primers and 13 Jbeta primers. The method was immunoSEQ multiplex PCR; TCRdb's version includes in-frame clones alone and lacks a portion of them. Here the sample table reports over 35,000 clones. The CDR3 loop spans 15 amino acids. Per the germline V gene, CDR1 is LNHDA and CDR2 is SQIVND (reference sequence). V lost 3 bases and J lost 0, with 9 bases in between. The sequenced material came from PBMCs. The receptor comes from a woman aged 30 to 39 in good health and CMV-seronegative. The chain combines TRBV19 with TRBJ1-5; no firm D call. The DNA of the CDR3 is TGTGCCAGTAGTATCACAGTTTATAGCAATCAGCCCCAGCATTTT. Protein sequence: CASSITVYSNQPQHF.